A single TCR beta chain is shown here with its context. Per the original data handling: Estimation of nucleated cell counts was performed using reference gene primer amplification. The protocol was immunoSEQ multiplex PCR, while the TCRdb copy is restricted to in-frame clones and leaves out a portion. Clone size and V and J calls were adopted from that table, with D and trimming inferred from the DNA. This table has about 200,000 clones, around 90% appearing once. This sample was taken from a study of blood T cell repertoires in COVID-19. Turning to the study itself: Both acute and convalescent COVID-19 samples were obtained from the United States, Italy and Spain. The cDNA or gDNA used as material had been derived from T cells, B-cell-depleted T cells, or PBMCs.

The CDR3 contains 12 residues. Trimming pared 5 bases from V and 6 bases from J, leaving 11 bases between. Germline-derived CDR1 and CDR2 are SEHNR and FQNEAQ (reference sequence). The sequenced material came from peripheral blood. The chain combines TRBV7-9 with TRBJ2-7, with no clear D. The clonotype comes from a human donor in a cohort sampled during active COVID-19. The CDR3 DNA reads as TGTGCCAGCAGCCCCCTTCCCTTCGAGCAGTACTTC. It yields the protein CASSPLPFEQYF.